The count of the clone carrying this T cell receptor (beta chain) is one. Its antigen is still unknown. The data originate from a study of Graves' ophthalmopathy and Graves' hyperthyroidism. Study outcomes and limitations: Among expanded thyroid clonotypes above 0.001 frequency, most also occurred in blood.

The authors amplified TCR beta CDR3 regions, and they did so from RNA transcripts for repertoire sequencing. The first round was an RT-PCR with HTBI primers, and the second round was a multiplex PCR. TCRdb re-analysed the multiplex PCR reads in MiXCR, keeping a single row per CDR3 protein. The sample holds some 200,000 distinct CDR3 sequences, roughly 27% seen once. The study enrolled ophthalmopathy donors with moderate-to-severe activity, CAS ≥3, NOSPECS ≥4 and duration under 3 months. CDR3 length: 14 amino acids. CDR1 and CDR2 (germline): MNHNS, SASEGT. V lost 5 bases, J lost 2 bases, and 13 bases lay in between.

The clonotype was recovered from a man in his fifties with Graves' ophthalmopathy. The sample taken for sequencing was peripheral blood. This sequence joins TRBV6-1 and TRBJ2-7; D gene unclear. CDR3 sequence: CASSPGPVAYEQYF. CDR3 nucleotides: TGTGCCAGCAGTCCGGGCCCGGTAGCCTACGAGCAGTACTTC.